This T cell receptor beta chain came from a study of metastatic and nonmetastatic thyroid tumors. Germline V gene sequence: CDR1 DFQATT, CDR2 SNEGSKA (reference sequence). There are 15 residues in the CDR3. V was clipped by 3 bases and J by 3 bases; unmatched bases: 11. TCRdb reassembled clones from the PCR reads with MiXCR. Counted here are 9,500 to 15,000 clones, about a third occurring once; the ten biggest clones make up more than 10%. Not a single patient had been given any form of treatment at any point before undergoing thyroid surgery. The sample comprised tumor tissue. The TCR originated in a female donor with papillary thyroid cancer or a benign thyroid nodule (not recorded which). Some clones in this sample may be carry-over from other donors' samples. The chain links TRBV20-1 to TRBJ2-7; TRBD2 aligns across 7 bases. This chain's CDR3 is CSASSLGAGDYEQYF. CDR3 nucleotides: TGCAGTGCTAGTAGTCTAGGGGCGGGAGACTACGAGCAGTACTTC.